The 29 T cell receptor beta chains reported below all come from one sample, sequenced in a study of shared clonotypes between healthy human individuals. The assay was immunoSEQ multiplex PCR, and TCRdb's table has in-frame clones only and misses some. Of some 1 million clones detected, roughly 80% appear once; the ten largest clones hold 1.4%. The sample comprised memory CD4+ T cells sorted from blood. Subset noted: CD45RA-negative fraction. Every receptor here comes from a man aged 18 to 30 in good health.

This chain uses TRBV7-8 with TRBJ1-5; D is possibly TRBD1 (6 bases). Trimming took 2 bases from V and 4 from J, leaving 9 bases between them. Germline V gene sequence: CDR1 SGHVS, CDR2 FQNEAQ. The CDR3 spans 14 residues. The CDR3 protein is CASSLHRENQPQHF. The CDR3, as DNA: TGTGCCAGCAGCTTACACAGGGAGAATCAGCCCCAGCATTTT.

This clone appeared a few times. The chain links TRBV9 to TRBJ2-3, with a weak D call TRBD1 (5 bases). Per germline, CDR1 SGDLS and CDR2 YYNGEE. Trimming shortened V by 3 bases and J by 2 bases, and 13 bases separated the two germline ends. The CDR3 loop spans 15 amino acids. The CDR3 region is CASSGGPINTDTQYF. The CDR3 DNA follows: TGTGCCAGCAGCGGGGGCCCGATTAACACAGATACGCAGTATTTT.

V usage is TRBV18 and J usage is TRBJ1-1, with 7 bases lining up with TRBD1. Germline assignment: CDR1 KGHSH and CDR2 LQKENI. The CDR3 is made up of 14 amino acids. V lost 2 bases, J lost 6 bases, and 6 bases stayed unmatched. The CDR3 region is CASSPETGRAEAFF. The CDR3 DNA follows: TGTGCCAGCTCACCAGAGACAGGGAGGGCTGAAGCTTTCTTT. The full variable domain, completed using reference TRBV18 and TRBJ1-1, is NAGVMQNPRHLVRRRGQEARLRCSPMKGHSHVYWYRQLPEEGLKFMVYLQKENIIDESGMPKERFSAEFPKEGPSILRIQQVVRGDSAAYFCASSPETGRAEAFFGQGTRLTVV.

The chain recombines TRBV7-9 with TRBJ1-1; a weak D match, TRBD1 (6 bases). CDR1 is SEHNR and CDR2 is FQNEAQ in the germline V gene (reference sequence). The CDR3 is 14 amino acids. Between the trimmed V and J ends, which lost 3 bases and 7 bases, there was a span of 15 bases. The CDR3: CASSFPGGYGEAFF. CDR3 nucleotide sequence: TGTGCCAGCAGCTTCCCCGGGGGCTACGGTGAAGCTTTCTTT. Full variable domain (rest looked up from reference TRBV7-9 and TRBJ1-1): DTGVSQNPRHKITKRGQNVTFRCDPISEHNRLYWYRQTLGQGPEFLTYFQNEAQLEKSRLLSDRFSAERPKGSFSTLEIQRTEQGDSAMYLCASSFPGGYGEAFFGQGTRLTVV.

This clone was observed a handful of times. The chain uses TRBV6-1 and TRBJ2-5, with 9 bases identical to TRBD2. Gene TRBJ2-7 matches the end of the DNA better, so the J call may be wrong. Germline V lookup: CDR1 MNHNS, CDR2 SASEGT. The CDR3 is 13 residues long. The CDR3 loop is CASSDSGGYEQYF. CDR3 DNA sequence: TGTGCCAGCAGTGATAGCGGGGGATACGAGCAGTACTTC.

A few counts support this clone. The DNA of the CDR3 is TGTGCCAGTAGTATAGAGGCACTAGCGGCGGGGGCCAACGTCCTGACTTTC. Amino acid sequence: CASSIEALAAGANVLTF. The gene calls are TRBV19 and TRBJ2-6; 8 bases are shared with TRBD2. The germline V gene encodes CDR1 LNHDA and CDR2 SQIVND (reference sequence). The CDR3 sequence is 17 residues long. The V gene end was trimmed by 0 bases and the J gene end by 4 bases; junction bases not matched to a gene: 5.

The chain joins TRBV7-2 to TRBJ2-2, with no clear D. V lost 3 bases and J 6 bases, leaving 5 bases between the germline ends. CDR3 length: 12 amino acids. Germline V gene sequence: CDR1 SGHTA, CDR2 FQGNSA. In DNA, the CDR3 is TGTGCCAGCAGCTTTATTCCCGGGGAGCTGTTTTTT. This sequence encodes CASSFIPGELFF. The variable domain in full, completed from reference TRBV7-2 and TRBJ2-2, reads GAGVSQSPSNKVTEKGKDVELRCDPISGHTALYWYRQSLGQGLEFLIYFQGNSAPDKSGLPSDRFSAERTGGSVSTLTIQRTQQEDSAVYLCASSFIPGELFFGEGSRLTVL.

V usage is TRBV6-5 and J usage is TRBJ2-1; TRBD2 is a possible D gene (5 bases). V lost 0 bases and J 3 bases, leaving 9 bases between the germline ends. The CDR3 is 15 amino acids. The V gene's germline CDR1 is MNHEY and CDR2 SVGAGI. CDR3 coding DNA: TGTGCCAGCAGTTACTCTATCCGGGGCTACAATGAGCAGTTCTTC. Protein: CASSYSIRGYNEQFF.

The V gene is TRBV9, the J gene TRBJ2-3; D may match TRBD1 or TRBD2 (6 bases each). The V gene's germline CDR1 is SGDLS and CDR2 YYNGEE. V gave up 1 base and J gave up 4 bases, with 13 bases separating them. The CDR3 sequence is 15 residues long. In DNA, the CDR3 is TGTGCCAGCAGCGTATGGGGGGCCGGTTCAGATACGCAGTATTTT. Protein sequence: CASSVWGAGSDTQYF.

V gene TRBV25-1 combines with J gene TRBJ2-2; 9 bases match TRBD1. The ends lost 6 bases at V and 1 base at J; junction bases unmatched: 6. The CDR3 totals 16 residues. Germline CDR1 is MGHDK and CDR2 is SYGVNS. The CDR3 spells CASSSPTGGNTGELFF. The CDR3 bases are TGTGCCAGCAGCTCCCCGACAGGGGGGAACACCGGGGAGCTGTTTTTT.

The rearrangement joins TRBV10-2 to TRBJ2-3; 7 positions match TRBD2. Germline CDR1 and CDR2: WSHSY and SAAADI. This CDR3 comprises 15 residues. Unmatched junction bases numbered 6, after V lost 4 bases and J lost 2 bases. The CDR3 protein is CASSVSGSTTDTQYF. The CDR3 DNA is TGCGCCAGCAGTGTTAGCGGGTCGACCACAGATACGCAGTATTTT.

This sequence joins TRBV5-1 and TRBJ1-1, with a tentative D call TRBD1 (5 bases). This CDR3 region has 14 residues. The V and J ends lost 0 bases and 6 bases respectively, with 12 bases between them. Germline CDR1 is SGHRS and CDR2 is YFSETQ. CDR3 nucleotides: TGCGCCAGCAGCTTGGTATCAGGGACCTCTGAAGCTTTCTTT. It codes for CASSLVSGTSEAFF.

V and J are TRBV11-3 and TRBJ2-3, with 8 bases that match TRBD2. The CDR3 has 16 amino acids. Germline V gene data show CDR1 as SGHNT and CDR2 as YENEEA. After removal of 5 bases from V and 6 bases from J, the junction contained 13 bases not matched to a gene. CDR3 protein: CASSRGLGTVVDTQYF. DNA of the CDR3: TGTGCCAGCAGCCGGGGACTAGGAACCGTGGTGGATACGCAGTATTTT.

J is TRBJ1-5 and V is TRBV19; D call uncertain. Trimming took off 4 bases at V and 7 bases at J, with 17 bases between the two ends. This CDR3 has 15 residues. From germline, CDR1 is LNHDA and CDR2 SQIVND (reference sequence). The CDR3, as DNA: TGTGCCAGTAGTAACTGGGAAGTGGGAGACCAGCCCCAGCATTTT. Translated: CASSNWEVGDQPQHF.

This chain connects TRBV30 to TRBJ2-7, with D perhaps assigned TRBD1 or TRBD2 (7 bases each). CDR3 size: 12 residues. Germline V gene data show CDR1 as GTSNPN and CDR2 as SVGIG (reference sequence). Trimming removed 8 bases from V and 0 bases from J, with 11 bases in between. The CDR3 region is CAGGDSSYEQYF. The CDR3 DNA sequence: TGTGCCGGGGGGGACAGCTCCTACGAGCAGTACTTC.

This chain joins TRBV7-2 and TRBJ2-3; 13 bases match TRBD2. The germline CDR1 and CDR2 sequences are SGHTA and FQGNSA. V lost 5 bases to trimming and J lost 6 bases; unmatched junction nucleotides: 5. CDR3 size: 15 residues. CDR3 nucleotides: TGTGCCAGCAGCCAACTAGCGGGAGGGCCGGATACGCAGTATTTT. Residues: CASSQLAGGPDTQYF.

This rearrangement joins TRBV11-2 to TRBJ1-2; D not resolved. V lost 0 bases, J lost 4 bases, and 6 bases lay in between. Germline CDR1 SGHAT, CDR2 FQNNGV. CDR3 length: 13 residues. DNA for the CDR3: TGTGCCAGCAGCTTAGACGGACTCTATGGCTACACCTTC. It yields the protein CASSLDGLYGYTF.

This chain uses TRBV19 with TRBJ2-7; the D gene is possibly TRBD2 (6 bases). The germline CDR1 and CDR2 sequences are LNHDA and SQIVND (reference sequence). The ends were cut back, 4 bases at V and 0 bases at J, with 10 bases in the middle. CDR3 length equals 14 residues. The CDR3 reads CASSRARDSYEQYF. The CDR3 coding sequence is TGTGCCAGTAGTAGGGCGCGGGACTCCTACGAGCAGTACTTC. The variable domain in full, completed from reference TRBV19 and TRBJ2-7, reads DGGITQSPKYLFRKEGQNVTLSCEQNLNHDAMYWYRQDPGQGLRLIYYSQIVNDFQKGDIAEGYSVSREKKESFPLTVTSAQKNPTAFYLCASSRARDSYEQYFGPGTRLTVT.

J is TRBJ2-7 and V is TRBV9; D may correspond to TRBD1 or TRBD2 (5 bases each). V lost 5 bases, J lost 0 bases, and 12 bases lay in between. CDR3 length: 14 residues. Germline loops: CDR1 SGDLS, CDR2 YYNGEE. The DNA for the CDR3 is TGTGCCAGCAGGTCCCGGGACCCCTCCTACGAGCAGTACTTC. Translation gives CASRSRDPSYEQYF.

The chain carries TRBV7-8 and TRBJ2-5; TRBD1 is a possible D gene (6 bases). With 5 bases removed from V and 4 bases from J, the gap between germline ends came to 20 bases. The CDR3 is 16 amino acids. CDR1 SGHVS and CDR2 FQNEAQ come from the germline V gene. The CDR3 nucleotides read TGTGCCAGCAGCGAGCGGAGAGGGGGATTGGTAGAGACCCAGTACTTC. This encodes CASSERRGGLVETQYF.

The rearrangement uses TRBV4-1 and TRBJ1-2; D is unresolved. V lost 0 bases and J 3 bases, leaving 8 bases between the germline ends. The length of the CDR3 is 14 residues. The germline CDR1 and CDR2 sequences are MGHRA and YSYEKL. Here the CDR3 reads CASSQEMTDYGYTF. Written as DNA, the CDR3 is TGCGCCAGCAGCCAAGAGATGACCGACTATGGCTACACCTTC.

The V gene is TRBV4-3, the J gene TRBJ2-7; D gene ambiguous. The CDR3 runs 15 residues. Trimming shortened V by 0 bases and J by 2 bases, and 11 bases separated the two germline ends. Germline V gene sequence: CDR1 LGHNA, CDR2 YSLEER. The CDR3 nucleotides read TGCGCCAGCAGCCAAGACTCCAGAGAGCCCTACGAGCAGTACTTC. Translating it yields CASSQDSREPYEQYF.

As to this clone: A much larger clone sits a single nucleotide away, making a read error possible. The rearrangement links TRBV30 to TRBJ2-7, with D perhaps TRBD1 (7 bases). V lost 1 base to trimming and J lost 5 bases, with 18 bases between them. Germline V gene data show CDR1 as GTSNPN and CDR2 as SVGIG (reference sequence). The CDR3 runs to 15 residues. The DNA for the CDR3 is TGTGCCTGGAGTGCACGGGCAGGGGGGCGTAACGAGCAGTACTTC. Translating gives CAWSARAGGRNEQYF.

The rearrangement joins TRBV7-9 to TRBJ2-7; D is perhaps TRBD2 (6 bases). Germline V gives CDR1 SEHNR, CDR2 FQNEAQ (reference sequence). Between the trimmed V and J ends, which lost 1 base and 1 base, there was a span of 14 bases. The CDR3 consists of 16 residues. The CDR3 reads CASSLGGASASYEQYF. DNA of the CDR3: TGTGCCAGCAGCTTAGGAGGGGCTAGCGCGTCCTACGAGCAGTACTTC. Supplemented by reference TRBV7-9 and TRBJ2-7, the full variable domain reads DTGVSQNPRHKITKRGQNVTFRCDPISEHNRLYWYRQTLGQGPEFLTYFQNEAQLEKSRLLSDRFSAERPKGSFSTLEIQRTEQGDSAMYLCASSLGGASASYEQYFGPGTRLTVT.

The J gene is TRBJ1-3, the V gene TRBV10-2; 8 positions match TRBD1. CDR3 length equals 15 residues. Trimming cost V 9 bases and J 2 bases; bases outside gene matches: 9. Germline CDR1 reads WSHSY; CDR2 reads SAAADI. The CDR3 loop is CASGQGRGPGNTIYF. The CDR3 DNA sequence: TGCGCCAGTGGGCAGGGCAGGGGGCCTGGAAACACCATATATTTT.

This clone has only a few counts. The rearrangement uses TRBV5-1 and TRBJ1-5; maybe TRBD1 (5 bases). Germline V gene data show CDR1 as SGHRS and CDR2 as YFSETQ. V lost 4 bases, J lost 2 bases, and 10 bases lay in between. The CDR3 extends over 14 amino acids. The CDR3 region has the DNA TGCGCCAGCAGCCCGGGGGAGGGCAATCAGCCCCAGCATTTT. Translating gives CASSPGEGNQPQHF.

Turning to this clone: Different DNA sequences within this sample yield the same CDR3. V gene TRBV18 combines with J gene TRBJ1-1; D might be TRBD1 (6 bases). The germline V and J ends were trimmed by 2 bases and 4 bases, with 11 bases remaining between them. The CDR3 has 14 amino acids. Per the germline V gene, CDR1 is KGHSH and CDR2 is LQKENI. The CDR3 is CASSPGAQGTEAFF. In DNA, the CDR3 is TGTGCCAGCTCACCAGGGGCACAGGGCACTGAAGCTTTCTTT.

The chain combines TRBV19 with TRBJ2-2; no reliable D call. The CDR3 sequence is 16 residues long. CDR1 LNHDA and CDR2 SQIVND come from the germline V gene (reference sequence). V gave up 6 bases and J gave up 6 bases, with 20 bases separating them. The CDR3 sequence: CASRGSWGPHPGELFF. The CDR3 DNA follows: TGTGCCAGTAGGGGTTCTTGGGGTCCCCATCCCGGGGAGCTGTTTTTT.

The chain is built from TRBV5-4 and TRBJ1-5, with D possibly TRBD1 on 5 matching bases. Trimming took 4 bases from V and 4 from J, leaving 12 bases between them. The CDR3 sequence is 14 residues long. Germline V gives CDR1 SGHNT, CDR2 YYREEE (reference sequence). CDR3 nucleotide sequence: TGTGCCAGCAGCCAAGATGACAGTAATCAGCCCCAGCATTTT. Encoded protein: CASSQDDSNQPQHF.